This T cell receptor beta chain was captured in a study of chemoradiotherapy in HPV16-positive cancers. Data came from immunoSEQ multiplex PCR; TCRdb stores just in-frame clones and leaves some out. The sample shows approximately 32,000 clones, around 89% of them seen only once. This clone has a single count. Its antigen is not identified. Repeated repertoire sampling spanned the course of chemoradiotherapy. Findings and limits, study-wide: In HPV16-positive patients, HPV-responsive T-cell expansion tracked better recurrence-free survival. Non-HPV-specific T cells did not expand in tumors during treatment, whereas candidate HPV-specific clones and E7-related motifs did. The functional HPV-specific definition rests on just two HPV16-positive patients.

V trimming: 1 base; J trimming: 3 bases; junction bases outside the gene matches: 7. The CDR3 totals 15 residues. Germline V gives CDR1 SGHRS, CDR2 YFSETQ. The rearrangement links TRBV5-1 to TRBJ2-7, with 7 bases matching TRBD1. This specimen was blood, taken from a patient who underwent chemoradiotherapy. This receptor was identified in a human donor with HPV-associated anogenital cancer. The CDR3 reads CASSLPTGQLYEQYF. The CDR3 nucleotides read TGCGCCAGCAGCTTGCCAACGGGACAGCTCTACGAGCAGTACTTC. The full variable domain, with the rest looked up from reference TRBV5-1 and TRBJ2-7, is KAGVTQTPRYLIKTRGQQVTLSCSPISGHRSVSWYQQTPGQGLQFLFEYFSETQRNKGNFPGRFSGRQFSNSRSEMNVSTLELGDSALYLCASSLPTGQLYEQYFGPGTRLTVT.